Following are 5 T cell receptor beta chains from one sample sequenced in a study of persistence of HIV-infected CD4 T cells. Cells were stimulated with overlapping HIV-1 Gag 15-mer peptides. CD4+ T cells upregulating both CD40 ligand and CD69 were sorted as responding cells. The immunoSEQ assay was version 4, run in survey mode. Generated by immunoSEQ multiplex PCR, the TCRdb table keeps only in-frame clones and is missing some. There are under 40,000 clones in the sample; approximately 66% occur only once, and roughly 1.3% lies in the top ten. What these receptors recognize is not known. Sequencing was performed on CD4+ T cells sorted from PBMCs after roughly 17-hour stimulation, taken from a patient who received antiretroviral therapy. The receptors derive from an adult man with HIV who was CMV-seropositive.

V usage is TRBV12-3 or TRBV12-4 and J usage is TRBJ2-3, with D maybe TRBD2 (5 bases). The ends were cut back, 8 bases at V and 0 bases at J, with 9 bases in the middle. This CDR3 is 13 amino acids long. CDR3 region: CASGLSSTDTQYF. CDR3 DNA: TGTGCCAGCGGACTGTCTAGCACAGATACGCAGTATTTT.

This clone was observed a few times. Additional DNA sequences in this sample encode the identical CDR3. This sequence joins TRBV28 and TRBJ1-5; D not resolved. CDR1 is MDHEN and CDR2 is SYDVKM in the germline V gene. Trimming stripped 4 bases from V and 0 bases from J, with 7 bases between. The CDR3 runs to 14 residues. CDR3 DNA sequence: TGTGCCAGCAGTTCCGCCGATAGCAATCAGCCCCAGCATTTT. This encodes CASSSADSNQPQHF.

The V gene is TRBV4-1, the J gene TRBJ2-7; D is undetermined. This CDR3 region has 14 residues. Germline V gives CDR1 MGHRA, CDR2 YSYEKL. V lost 2 bases and J lost 1, with 9 bases in between. CDR3 DNA sequence: TGCGCCAGCAGCCAACGTCAACAATCCTACGAGCAGTACTTC. Translating gives CASSQRQQSYEQYF.

The chain couples TRBV6-6 to TRBJ1-1, with D perhaps matching TRBD1 (5 bases). The CDR3 has 15 amino acids. Germline CDR1 is MNHNY and CDR2 is SVGAGI (reference sequence). With 8 bases removed from V and 0 bases from J, the gap between germline ends came to 16 bases. The CDR3 bases are TGTGCCAGCCGAAGGGACGGCAATTTGAACACTGAAGCTTTCTTT. Amino acid sequence: CASRRDGNLNTEAFF.

The chain links TRBV20-1 to TRBJ2-1; D could derive from TRBD1 or TRBD2 (6 bases each). Trimming cost V 3 bases and J 7 bases, with 25 bases left between them. This CDR3 contains 17 residues. Germline CDR1 DFQATT, CDR2 SNEGSKA (reference sequence). As DNA, the CDR3 is TGCAGTGCTAGTTCTCGGGGGCGGGGCGGGCCTCTGAATGAGCAGTTCTTC. Protein product: CSASSRGRGGPLNEQFF.